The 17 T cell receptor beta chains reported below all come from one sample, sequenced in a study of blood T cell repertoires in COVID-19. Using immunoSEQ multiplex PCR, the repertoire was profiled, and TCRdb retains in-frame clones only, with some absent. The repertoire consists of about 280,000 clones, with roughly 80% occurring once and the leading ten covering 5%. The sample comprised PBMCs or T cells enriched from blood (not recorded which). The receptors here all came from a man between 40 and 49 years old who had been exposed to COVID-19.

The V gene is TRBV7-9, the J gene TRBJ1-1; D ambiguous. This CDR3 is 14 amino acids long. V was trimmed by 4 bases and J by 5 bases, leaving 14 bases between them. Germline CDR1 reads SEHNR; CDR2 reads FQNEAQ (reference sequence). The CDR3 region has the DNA TGTGCCAGCAGCTCCCGATCGGGTGGGACTGAAGCTTTCTTT. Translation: CASSSRSGGTEAFF.

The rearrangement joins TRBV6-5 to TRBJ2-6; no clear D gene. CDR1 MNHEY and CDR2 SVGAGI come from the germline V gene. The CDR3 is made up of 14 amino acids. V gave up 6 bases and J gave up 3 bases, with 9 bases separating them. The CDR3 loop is CASRESYGANVLTF. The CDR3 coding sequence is TGTGCCAGCAGAGAGAGTTATGGGGCCAACGTCCTGACTTTC.

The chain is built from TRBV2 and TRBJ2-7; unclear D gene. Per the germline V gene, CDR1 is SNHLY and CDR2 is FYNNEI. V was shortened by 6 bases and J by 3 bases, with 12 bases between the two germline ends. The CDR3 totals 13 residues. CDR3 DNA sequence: TGTGCCAGCAGCGCAGAGGTTAACTACGAGCAGTACTTC. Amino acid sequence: CASSAEVNYEQYF.

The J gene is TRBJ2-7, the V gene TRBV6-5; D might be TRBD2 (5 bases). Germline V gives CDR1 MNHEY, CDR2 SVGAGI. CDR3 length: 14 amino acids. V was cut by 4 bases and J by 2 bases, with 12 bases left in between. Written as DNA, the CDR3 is TGTGCCAGCAGTTTTTTAGGAGGAACCTACGAGCAGTACTTC. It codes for CASSFLGGTYEQYF.

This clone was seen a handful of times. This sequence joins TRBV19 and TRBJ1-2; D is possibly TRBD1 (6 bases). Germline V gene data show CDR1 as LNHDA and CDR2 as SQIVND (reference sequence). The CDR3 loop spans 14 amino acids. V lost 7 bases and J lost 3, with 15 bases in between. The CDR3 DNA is TGTGCCAGTAACAAGGGGGACAACTACTATGGCTACACCTTC. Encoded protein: CASNKGDNYYGYTF.

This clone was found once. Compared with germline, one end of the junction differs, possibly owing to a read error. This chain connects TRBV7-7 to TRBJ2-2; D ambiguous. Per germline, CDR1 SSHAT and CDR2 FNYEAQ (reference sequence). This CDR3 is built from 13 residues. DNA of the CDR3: TGTGCTAGCAGTACAGCCAACACCGGGGAGCTGTTTTTT. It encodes CASSTANTGELFF.

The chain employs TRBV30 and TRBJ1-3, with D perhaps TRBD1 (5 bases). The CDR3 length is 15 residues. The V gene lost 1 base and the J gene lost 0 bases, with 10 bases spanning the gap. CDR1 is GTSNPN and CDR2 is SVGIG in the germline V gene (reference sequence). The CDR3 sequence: CAWSGVGGSGNTIYF. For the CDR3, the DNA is TGTGCCTGGAGTGGCGTGGGGGGCTCTGGAAACACCATATATTTT.

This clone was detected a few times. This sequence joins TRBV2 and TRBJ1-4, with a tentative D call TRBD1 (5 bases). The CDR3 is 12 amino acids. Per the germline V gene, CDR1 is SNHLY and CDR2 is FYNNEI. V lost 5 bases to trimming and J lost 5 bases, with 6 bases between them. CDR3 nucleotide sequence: TGTGCCAGCAGTTACAGGAATGAAAAACTGTTTTTT. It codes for CASSYRNEKLFF.

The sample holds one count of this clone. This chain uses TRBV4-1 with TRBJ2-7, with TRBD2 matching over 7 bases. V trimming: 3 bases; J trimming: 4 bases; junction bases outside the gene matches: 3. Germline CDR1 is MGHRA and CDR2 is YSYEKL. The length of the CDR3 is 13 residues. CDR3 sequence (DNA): TGCGCCAGCAGCCACCGGGGGGAGTACGAGCAGTACTTC. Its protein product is CASSHRGEYEQYF.

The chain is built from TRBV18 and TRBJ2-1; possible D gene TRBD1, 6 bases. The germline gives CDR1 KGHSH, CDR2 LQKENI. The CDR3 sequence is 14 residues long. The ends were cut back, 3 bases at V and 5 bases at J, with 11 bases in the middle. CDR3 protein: CASSPWTENNEQFF. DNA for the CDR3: TGTGCCAGCTCACCTTGGACAGAAAACAATGAGCAGTTCTTC.

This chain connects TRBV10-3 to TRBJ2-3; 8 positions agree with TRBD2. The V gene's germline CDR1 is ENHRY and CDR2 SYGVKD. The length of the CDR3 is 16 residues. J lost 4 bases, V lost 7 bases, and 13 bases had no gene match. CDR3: CAIMGPGTSHPDTQYF. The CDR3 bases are TGTGCCATCATGGGCCCCGGGACTAGTCATCCAGATACGCAGTATTTT.

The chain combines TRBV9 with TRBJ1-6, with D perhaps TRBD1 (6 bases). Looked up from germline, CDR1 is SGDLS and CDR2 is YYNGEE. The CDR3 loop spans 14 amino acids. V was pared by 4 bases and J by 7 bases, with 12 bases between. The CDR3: CASSFWTENSPLHF. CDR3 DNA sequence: TGTGCCAGCAGCTTCTGGACAGAAAATTCACCCCTCCACTTT.

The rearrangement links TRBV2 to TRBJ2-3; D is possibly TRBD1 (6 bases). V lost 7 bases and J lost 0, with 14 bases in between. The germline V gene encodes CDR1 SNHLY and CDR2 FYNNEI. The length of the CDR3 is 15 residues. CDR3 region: CASILTGHSTDTQYF. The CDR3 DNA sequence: TGTGCCAGCATATTGACAGGACACAGCACAGATACGCAGTATTTT.

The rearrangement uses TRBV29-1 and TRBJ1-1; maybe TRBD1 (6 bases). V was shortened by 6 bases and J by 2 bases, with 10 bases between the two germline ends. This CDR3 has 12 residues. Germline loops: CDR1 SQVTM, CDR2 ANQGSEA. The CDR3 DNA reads TGCAGCGTCCAGGGGTTTAACACTGAAGCTTTCTTT. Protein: CSVQGFNTEAFF.

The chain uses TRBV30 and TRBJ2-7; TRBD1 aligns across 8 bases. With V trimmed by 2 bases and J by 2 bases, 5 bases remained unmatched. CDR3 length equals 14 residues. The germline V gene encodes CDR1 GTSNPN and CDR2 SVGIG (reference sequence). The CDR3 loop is CAWSRGQGPYEQYF. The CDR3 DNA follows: TGTGCCTGGAGTCGCGGACAGGGCCCCTACGAGCAGTACTTC.

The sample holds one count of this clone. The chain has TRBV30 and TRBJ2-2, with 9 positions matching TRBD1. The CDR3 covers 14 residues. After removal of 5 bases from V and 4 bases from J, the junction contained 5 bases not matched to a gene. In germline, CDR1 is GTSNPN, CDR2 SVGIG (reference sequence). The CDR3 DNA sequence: TGTGCCTGGTCCGGGACAGGGAGCACCGGGGAGCTGTTTTTT. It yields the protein CAWSGTGSTGELFF.

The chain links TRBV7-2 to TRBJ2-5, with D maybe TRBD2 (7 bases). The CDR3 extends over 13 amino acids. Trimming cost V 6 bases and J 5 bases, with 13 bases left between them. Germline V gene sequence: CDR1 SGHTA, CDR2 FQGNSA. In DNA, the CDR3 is TGTGCCAGCAGAGGGGGGGGAGTGGAGACCCAGTACTTC. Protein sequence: CASRGGGVETQYF.